This T cell receptor (beta chain) comes out of a study of human T cells and chemical hapten exposure. Study-wide context: Doses of diphenylcyclopropenone went to the patients' scalps weekly throughout the approximately 25-week study. Women made up most patients, who had alopecia areata, totalis or universalis.

Time point here: patch test 1, 2 weeks after DPC sensitization. Noted treatment: therapeutic diphenylcyclopropenone sensitization with weekly scalp DPC. Total RNA extraction was carried out from unfractionated whole blood. Each CDR3 protein gets one entry after TCRdb re-called the RACE reads with MiXCR. The data contain 79,000 or so distinct CDR3 sequences, 10% of them singletons. The material was whole blood, obtained in connection with sensitization to the hapten diphenylcyclopropenone (DPC). This clonotype was obtained from a woman aged 50 to 60 with alopecia areata. Some clones in this sample may be carry-over from other donors' samples.

This CDR3 is CASSSLGLSRTDTQYF. The CDR3 coding sequence is TGTGCCAGCAGCTCCCTCGGGCTATCCCGCACAGATACGCAGTATTTT. V is TRBV7-8 and J is TRBJ2-3; D ambiguous. This CDR3 spans 16 amino acids. The germline V and J ends were trimmed by 4 bases and 1 base, with 15 bases remaining between them. The germline gives CDR1 SGHVS, CDR2 FQNEAQ.